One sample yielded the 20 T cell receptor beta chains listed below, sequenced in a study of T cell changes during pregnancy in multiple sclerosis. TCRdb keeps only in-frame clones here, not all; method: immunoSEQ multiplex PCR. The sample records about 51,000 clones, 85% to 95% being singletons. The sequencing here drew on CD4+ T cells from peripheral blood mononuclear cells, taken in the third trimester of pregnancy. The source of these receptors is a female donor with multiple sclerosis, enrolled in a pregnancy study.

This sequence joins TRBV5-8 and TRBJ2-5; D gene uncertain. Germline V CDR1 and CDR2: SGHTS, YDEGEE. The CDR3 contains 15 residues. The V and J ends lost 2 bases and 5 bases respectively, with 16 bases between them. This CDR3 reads CASSFLSLLAETQYF. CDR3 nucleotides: TGTGCCAGCAGCTTTTTGAGCCTCCTCGCGGAGACCCAGTACTTC.

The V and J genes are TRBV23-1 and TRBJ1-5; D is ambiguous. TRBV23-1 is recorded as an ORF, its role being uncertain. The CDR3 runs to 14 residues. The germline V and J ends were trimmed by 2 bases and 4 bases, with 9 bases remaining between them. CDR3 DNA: TGCGCCAGCAGTCAACGAGCATGGAATCAGCCCCAGCATTTT. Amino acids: CASSQRAWNQPQHF.

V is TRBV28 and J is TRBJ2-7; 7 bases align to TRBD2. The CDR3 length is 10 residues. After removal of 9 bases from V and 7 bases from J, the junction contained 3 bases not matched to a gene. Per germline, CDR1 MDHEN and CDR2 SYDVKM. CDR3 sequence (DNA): TGTGCCAGTACCGGGGGGGAGCAGTACTTC. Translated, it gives CASTGGEQYF.

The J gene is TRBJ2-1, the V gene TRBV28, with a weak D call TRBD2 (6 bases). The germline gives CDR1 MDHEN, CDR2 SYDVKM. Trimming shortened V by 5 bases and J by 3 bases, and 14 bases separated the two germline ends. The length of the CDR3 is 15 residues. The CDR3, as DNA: TGTGCCAGCAGTCTTAGCGGATTGAACTACAATGAGCAGTTCTTC. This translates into CASSLSGLNYNEQFF.

The CDR3 nucleotides are TGTGCCAGCAGCTTATTCTTTGCCGGTTACGAGCAGTACTTC. Its translation is CASSLFFAGYEQYF. This chain connects TRBV7-8 to TRBJ2-7; no reliable D call. Trimming pared 2 bases from V and 4 bases from J, leaving 12 bases between. This CDR3 comprises 14 residues. The germline CDR1 and CDR2 sequences are SGHVS and FQNEAQ.

The CDR3 sequence is CASSPLERINAYEQYF. The CDR3 coding sequence is TGTGCCAGCAGCCCCCTCGAGCGGATTAACGCCTACGAGCAGTACTTC. The genes are TRBV9 and TRBJ2-7, with D tentatively TRBD2 (5 bases). The germline V gene encodes CDR1 SGDLS and CDR2 YYNGEE. CDR3 size: 16 residues. V shed 4 bases and J shed 2 bases, with 19 bases lying between them. Complete variable domain (other parts from reference TRBV9 and TRBJ2-7): DSGVTQTPKHLITATGQRVTLRCSPRSGDLSVYWYQQSLDQGLQFLIQYYNGEERAKGNILERFSAQQFPDLHSELNLSSLELGDSALYFCASSPLERINAYEQYFGPGTRLTVT.

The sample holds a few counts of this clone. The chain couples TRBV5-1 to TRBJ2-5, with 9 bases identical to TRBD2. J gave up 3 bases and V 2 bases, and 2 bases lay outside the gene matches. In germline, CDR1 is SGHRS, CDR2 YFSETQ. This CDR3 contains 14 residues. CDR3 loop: CASSFASGEETQYF. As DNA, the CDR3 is TGCGCCAGCAGCTTTGCTAGCGGGGAAGAGACCCAGTACTTC. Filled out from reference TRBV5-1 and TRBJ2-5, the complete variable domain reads KAGVTQTPRYLIKTRGQQVTLSCSPISGHRSVSWYQQTPGQGLQFLFEYFSETQRNKGNFPGRFSGRQFSNSRSEMNVSTLELGDSALYLCASSFASGEETQYFGPGTRLLVL.

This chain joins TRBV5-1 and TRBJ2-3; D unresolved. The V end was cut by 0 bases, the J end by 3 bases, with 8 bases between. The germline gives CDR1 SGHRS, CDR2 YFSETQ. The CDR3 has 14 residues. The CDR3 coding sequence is TGCGCCAGCAGCTTGGGGGCTATAACAGATACGCAGTATTTT. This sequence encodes CASSLGAITDTQYF.

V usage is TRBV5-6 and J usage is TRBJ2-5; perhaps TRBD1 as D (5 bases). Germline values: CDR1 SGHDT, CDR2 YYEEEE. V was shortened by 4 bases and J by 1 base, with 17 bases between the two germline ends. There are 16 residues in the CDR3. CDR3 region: CASSTDGRRAQETQYF. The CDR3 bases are TGTGCCAGCAGCACCGATGGGCGCAGGGCCCAAGAGACCCAGTACTTC.

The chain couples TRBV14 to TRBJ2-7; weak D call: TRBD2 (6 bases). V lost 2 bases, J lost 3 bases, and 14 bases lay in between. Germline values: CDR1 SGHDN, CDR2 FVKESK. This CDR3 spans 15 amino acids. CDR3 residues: CASSQRTPGVYEQYF. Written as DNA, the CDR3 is TGTGCCAGCAGCCAAAGGACCCCGGGAGTCTACGAGCAGTACTTC.

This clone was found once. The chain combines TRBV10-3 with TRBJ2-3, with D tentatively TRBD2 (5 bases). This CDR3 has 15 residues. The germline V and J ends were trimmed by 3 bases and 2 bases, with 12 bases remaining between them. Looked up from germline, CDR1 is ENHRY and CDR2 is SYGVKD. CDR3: CAISDGGPTTDTQYF. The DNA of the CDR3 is TGTGCCATCAGTGATGGCGGGCCCACCACAGATACGCAGTATTTT.

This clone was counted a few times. CDR3 region: CASTRGGRAGEQYF. The CDR3 DNA reads as TGTGCCAGCACCCGTGGCGGGAGGGCCGGGGAGCAGTACTTC. V usage is TRBV7-8 and J usage is TRBJ2-7; TRBD2 matches 9 bases. V shed 7 bases, J shed 7 bases, and the junction held 11 bases outside the gene matches. The CDR3 runs to 14 residues. CDR1 and CDR2 (germline): SGHVS, FQNEAQ. The full variable domain, with the rest looked up from reference TRBV7-8 and TRBJ2-7, is GAGVSQSPRYKVAKRGQDVALRCDPISGHVSLFWYQQALGQGPEFLTYFQNEAQLDKSGLPSDRFFAERPEGSVSTLKIQRTQQEDSAVYLCASTRGGRAGEQYFGPGTRLTVT.

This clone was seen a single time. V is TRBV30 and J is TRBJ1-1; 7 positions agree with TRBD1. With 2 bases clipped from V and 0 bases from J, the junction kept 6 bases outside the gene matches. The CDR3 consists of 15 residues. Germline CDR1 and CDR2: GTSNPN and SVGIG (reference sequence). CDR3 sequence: CAWSLLQGLNTEAFF. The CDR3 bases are TGTGCCTGGAGTCTATTACAGGGGTTGAACACTGAAGCTTTCTTT.

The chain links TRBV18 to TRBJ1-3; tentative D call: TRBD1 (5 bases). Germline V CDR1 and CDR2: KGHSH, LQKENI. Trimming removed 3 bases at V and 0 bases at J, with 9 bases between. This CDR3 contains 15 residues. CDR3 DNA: TGTGCCAGCTCACCCACGGGGGTCTCTGGAAACACCATATATTTT. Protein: CASSPTGVSGNTIYF.

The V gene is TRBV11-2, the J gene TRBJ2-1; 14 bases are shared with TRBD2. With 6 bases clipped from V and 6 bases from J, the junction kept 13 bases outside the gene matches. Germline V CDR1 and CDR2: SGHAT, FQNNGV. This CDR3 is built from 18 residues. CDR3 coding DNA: TGTGCCAGCAGAGATTATGCGGGGACTAGCGGGAGCATCAATGAGCAGTTCTTC. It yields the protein CASRDYAGTSGSINEQFF.

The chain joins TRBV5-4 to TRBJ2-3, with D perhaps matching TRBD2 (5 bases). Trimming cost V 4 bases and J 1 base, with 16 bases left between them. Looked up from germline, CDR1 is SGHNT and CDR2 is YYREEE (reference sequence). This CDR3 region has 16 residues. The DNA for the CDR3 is TGTGCCAGCAGCCGAGGAGAACTAGGTGGCACAGATACGCAGTATTTT. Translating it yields CASSRGELGGTDTQYF. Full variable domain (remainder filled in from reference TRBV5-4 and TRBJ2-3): ETGVTQSPTHLIKTRGQQVTLRCSSQSGHNTVSWYQQALGQGPQFIFQYYREEENGRGNFPPRFSGLQFPNYSSELNVNALELDDSALYLCASSRGELGGTDTQYFGPGTRLTVL.

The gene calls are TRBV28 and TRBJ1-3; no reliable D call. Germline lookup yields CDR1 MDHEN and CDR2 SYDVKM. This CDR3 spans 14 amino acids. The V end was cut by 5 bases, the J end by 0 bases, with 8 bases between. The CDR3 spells CASSPGGSGNTIYF. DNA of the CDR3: TGTGCCAGCAGTCCCGGCGGCTCTGGAAACACCATATATTTT.

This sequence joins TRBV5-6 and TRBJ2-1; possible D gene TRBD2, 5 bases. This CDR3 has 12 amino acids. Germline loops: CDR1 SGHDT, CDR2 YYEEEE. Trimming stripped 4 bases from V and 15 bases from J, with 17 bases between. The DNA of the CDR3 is TGTGCCAGCAGCCTTAGAGCGGACTCCGCGTTCTTC. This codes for CASSLRADSAFF.

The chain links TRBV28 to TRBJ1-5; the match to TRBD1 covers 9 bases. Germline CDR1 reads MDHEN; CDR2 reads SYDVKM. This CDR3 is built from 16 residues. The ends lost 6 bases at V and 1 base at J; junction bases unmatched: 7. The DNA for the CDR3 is TGTGCCAGCAGCCTGACAGGGGGGAAGAGCAATCAGCCCCAGCATTTT. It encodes CASSLTGGKSNQPQHF.

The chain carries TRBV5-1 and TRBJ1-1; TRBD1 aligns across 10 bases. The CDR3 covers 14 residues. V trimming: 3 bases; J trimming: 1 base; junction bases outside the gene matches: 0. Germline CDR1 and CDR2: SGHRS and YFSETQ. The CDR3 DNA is TGCGCCAGCAGCTGGGACAGGGGGAACACTGAAGCTTTCTTT. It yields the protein CASSWDRGNTEAFF.